The rows below give T cell receptor beta chains drawn from one sample of a study of blood T cell repertoires in COVID-19. The data were produced by immunoSEQ multiplex PCR, yet TCRdb's version contains in-frame clones alone and is incomplete. The sample records roughly 15,000 clones, approximately 86% being singletons. Sequencing was performed on peripheral blood. Source of these receptors: a man in his fifties with active COVID-19. Both conserved end residues are part of each CDR3. D genes are given only for firm matches. Clone size, where shown, is once, few, many, or a class for clones that have expanded.

cdr3_aa: CASRTENNSPLHF; clone_size: -; v_call: TRBV2; d_call: -
cdr3_aa: CASSTRDTEAFF; clone_size: -; v_call: TRBV6-5; d_call: -
cdr3_aa: CSAAGLNEQFF; clone_size: -; v_call: TRBV20-1; d_call: -
cdr3_aa: CASSKGDTTDTQYF; clone_size: -; v_call: TRBV11-1; d_call: -
cdr3_aa: CASSPQGQNTEAFF; clone_size: -; v_call: TRBV5-4; d_call: -
cdr3_aa: CASSQDAGNQPQHF; clone_size: few; v_call: TRBV4-1; d_call: -
cdr3_aa: CASSQGPGQRNEKLFF; clone_size: -; v_call: TRBV4-2; d_call: TRBD1
cdr3_aa: CASSPQLGLGRQPQHF; clone_size: -; v_call: TRBV16; d_call: -
cdr3_aa: CASSFYRDSYGYTF; clone_size: -; v_call: TRBV28; d_call: TRBD1
cdr3_aa: CASSAVRPGAGELFF; clone_size: -; v_call: TRBV10-1; d_call: -
cdr3_aa: CASSWAPGEQFF; clone_size: -; v_call: TRBV12-3/TRBV12-4; d_call: -
cdr3_aa: CASTIRDRGFTGELFF; clone_size: -; v_call: TRBV5-6; d_call: TRBD1
cdr3_aa: CAISVTDRVDGYTF; clone_size: -; v_call: TRBV10-3; d_call: TRBD1
cdr3_aa: CASSLSAEQPQHF; clone_size: -; v_call: TRBV6-6; d_call: -